This T cell receptor (beta chain) derives from a study of human CD4 T cells and Enterobacteriaceae (dated by TCRdb to about 2020). General notes on the study: E. coli, K. pneumoniae, E. aerogenes, S. flexneri, S. sonnei, S. typhimurium and S. aureus were used as stimulating bacteria and were heat-inactivated after culture.

Survey-level sequencing was performed on CFSE-low antigen-reactive cultures, with a detection sensitivity of one cell in 40,000. The QIAamp DNA Micro Kit was used to extract genomic DNA from cell pellets, and the quantity and purity of the genomic DNA were checked by spectrophotometry. Amplification of TCR Vbeta CDR3 regions was performed with the immunoSEQ multiplex PCR assay. The amplicons were sequenced on the Illumina HiSeq platform. The retrieved sequences were 87 nucleotides in length and included the CDR3 region. The published analysis was carried out like this. A unique productive TCR Vbeta nucleotide sequence was defined as a clonotype and was quantified by productive template frequency from ImmunoSEQ Analyzer V3.0. Expanded clonotypes were defined by a threshold at the top 5th percentile of each frequency-ranked repertoire. Repertoire overlap was calculated as Chao-Jaccard using the R package fossil and displayed by nonmetric multidimensional scaling using the R package MASS. TCRdb provides this immuneACCESS table in a form limited to in-frame rearrangements. Some clones are lacking; in checked studies, under half of them reflect an unresolved V gene, and why the rest are absent is not known. V and J calls and clone size are given by that table; D and trimming were obtained from the DNA. The sample has over a thousand clones on record, about 54% of them singletons. The top ten hold under 35% of the sample.

CDR1 and CDR2 are drawn from the germline V gene (reference sequence): LNHDA, SQIVND. The V end loses 9 bases and the J end loses 2 bases, and a stretch of 13 bases separates them. The CDR3 runs 13 residues from the cysteine to the phenylalanine. The CDR3 DNA has 39 bases and is translated from base 1. Proliferating activated T cells were FACS-sorted as CFSE-low CD25+ ICOS+ cells after about 6-7 days. Sorted memory CD4+ T cells were CFSE-labeled and cultured at a 2:1 ratio with irradiated autologous monocytes pulsed with antigen. Memory CD4+ T cells were FACS-sorted on a FACSAria III to over 95% purity as all CD4+ cells other than CD45RA+CCR7+CD95- naive cells. Healthy donor blood was obtained from blood donation centers in Switzerland. Total CD4+ T cells and monocytes were enriched by positive selection with CD4 and CD14 magnetic microbeads. CD8+, CD14+, CD16+, CD56+, CD19+ and CD25-bright cells were excluded prior to sorting. Heat inactivation of the bacteria was done at 60 degrees C for 2 hours, with the bacteria added at about 2 particles per monocyte, while M. tuberculosis lysate was used at 3 ug/ml. TCR Vbeta genes were sequenced from CFSE-low memory CD4+ T cells that proliferated after primary stimulation with Enterobacteriaceae or control bacteria. Each bacteria-reactive repertoire was analyzed in two to four different donors across two independent experiments. Peripheral blood mononuclear cells were isolated from donor blood using Ficoll-Paque Plus.

In the case of this clone: One base away there is no much larger clone; base qualities are not given.

The investigation overall reported the following: Clonotypes shared among Enterobacteriaceae cultures accounted for roughly 26-50% of unique rearrangements but about 65-95% of templates, while sharing with control bacteria was rare. Enterobacteriaceae-reactive repertoires were polyclonal but contained fewer clonotypes than S. aureus- or M. tuberculosis-reactive repertoires, and co-clustering of the Enterobacteriaceae-reactive repertoires together was observed.

The sequence joins TRBV19 to TRBJ1-2; 6 matching bases give a weak D call of TRBD1. This receptor was obtained from a human donor in good health. The specimen sequenced was bacteria-reactive CD4+ T cells grown in culture. Explained via the paper, the cell subset or site label denotes: CFSE-low proliferating memory CD4 T cells sorted after in vitro stimulation with a heat-inactivated bacterium or M. tuberculosis lysate. The encoded CDR3 is CASRDRFNYGYTF. The bases read TGTGCCAGCCGCGACAGGTTCAACTATGGCTACACCTTC.